The present TCR beta chain was sequenced within a study of blood T cell repertoires in COVID-19. At the level of the study: The samples span acute and convalescent COVID-19 from the United States, Italy and Spain. PBMCs, B-cell-depleted T cells, or T cells were the source of the cDNA or gDNA that made up the material.

Trimming removed 0 bases at V and 1 base at J, with 9 bases between. Germline values: CDR1 MNHEY, CDR2 SVGEGT. The CDR3 covers 15 residues. This clone showed up just a few times. The protocol was immunoSEQ multiplex PCR, while the TCRdb copy is restricted to in-frame clones and leaves out a portion. Of approximately 130,000 clones in the sample, around 85% were seen once. Sequenced input: peripheral blood. This receptor was obtained from a woman between 50 and 59 years old who had recovered from COVID-19. The rearrangement links TRBV6-2 or TRBV6-3 to TRBJ1-1; D possibly corresponds to TRBD1 (5 bases). CDR3 sequence: CASSYSLGANTEAFF. The CDR3 DNA reads as TGTGCCAGCAGTTACTCATTAGGGGCGAACACTGAAGCTTTCTTT.